These T cell receptor beta chains were read from a single sample in a study of blood T cells in healthy people across ages. TCRdb ran MiXCR on the 5' RACE reads and lists one entry per CDR3 protein. Here the sample spans 650,000 to 800,000 distinct CDR3 sequences, roughly 44% being singletons. Sequencing used blood. These receptors all stem from a man in his sixties in good health. Both conserved end residues are part of each CDR3.

cdr3_aa,v_call
CASSDGGQIQETQYF,TRBV5-1
CASSSYTDLTSTDTQYF,TRBV5-1
CAWSSGPDTNQPQHF,TRBV30
CASSLDYFDRFF,TRBV5-6
CSVGSGGANNEQFF,TRBV29-1
CASSFNYNEQFF,TRBV7-9
CASSQGSGGASYNEQFF,TRBV4-1
CASSYSEGAGELFF,TRBV6-6
CASSGRLGKGTDTQYF,TRBV3-1
CASTGRGGAGETQYF,TRBV6-6
CASSLAAAGGVNEQFF,TRBV5-5
CASSPIGGQPSGANVLTF,TRBV11-1
CASRPTGVSEQYF,TRBV12-3/TRBV12-4
CSARLAGALPYEQYF,TRBV20-1
CATSGLGGPYTDTQYF,TRBV15
CASSHTGGASYEQYF,TRBV3-1
CASSLWTRRDLGTQYF,TRBV28
CASSLMGAGRRLSYEQYF,TRBV7-2
CASLGGGEETQYF,TRBV7-2
CASSVVREQFF,TRBV11-2
CAISESRTGGPNTEAFF,TRBV10-3
CASRRDRYYEQYF,TRBV27
CASSYPGQGISGYTF,TRBV6-5
CASSTLETQYF,TRBV6-2/TRBV6-3
CASSPDAGTKQYF,TRBV7-2
CASSKGGIIAGGPYEQYF,TRBV7-2
CATSRDPSVTEAFF,TRBV15
CASSLVGTGTYNEQFF,TRBV7-2
CSARVGDFSYGYTF,TRBV20-1
CASSPGQGQFNYGYTF,TRBV5-5
CSVERDRAYGYTF,TRBV29-1
CASSQDPGLSYTF,TRBV14
CASSSSGGAREQYF,TRBV12-3/TRBV12-4
CASTRDRTGGNHEQYF,TRBV6-2/TRBV6-3
CAASRTEGYGYTF,TRBV15
CASSVGGRGEQFF,TRBV9
CAWRKAGGGETQYF,TRBV30
CAWRTGIYEQYF,TRBV30
CASSYSGRGSYEQYF,TRBV6-5
CASSPEGGGNSPLHF,TRBV9
CASSFSMGSLETQYF,TRBV5-5
CTSSTDGNQPQHF,TRBV7-6
CSTTKGIADTQYF,TRBV20-1
CASSWDRVNYGYTF,TRBV6-5
CASSLTGPEKLFF,TRBV7-9
CASSQYWGGIVTEAFF,TRBV3-1
CASRDIRGIYGYTF,TRBV6-1
CASSFEGQPMNSPLHF,TRBV11-3